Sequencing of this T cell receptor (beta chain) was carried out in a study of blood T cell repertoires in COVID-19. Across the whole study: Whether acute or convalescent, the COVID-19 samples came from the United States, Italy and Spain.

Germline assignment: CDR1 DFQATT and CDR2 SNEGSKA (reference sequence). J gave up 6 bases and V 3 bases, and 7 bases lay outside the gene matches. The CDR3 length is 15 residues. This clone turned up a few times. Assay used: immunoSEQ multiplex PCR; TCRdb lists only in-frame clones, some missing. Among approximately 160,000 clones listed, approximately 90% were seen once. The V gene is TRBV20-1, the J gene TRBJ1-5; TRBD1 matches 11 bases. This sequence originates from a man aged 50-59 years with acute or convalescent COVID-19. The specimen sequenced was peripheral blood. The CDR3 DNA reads TGCAGTGCTAGTGAAGGACAGGGGGCAAGTCAGCCCCAGCATTTT. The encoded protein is CSASEGQGASQPQHF.